The rows below give T cell receptor beta chains drawn from one sample of a study of blood T cells in healthy people across ages. TCRdb reprocessed the 5' RACE reads via MiXCR and lists one record per CDR3 protein. The repertoire includes around 1.7 million distinct CDR3 sequences, roughly 30% of them detected once, and 7.7% sits in the top ten. What was sequenced was blood. The receptors were sampled from a young woman in good health. Both conserved end residues are part of each CDR3. A D gene is named only where the DNA matches it firmly. A clone size is listed for some rows: how often the clone was seen (once, few, many), or a class if it is expanded.

v_call	clone_size	j_call	d_call	cdr3_nt	cdr3_aa
TRBV6-6	few	TRBJ2-7	NA	TGTGCCAGCAGTTACACCATTCTAGCGCGGAACACCTACGAGCAGTACTTC	CASSYTILARNTYEQYF
TRBV5-6	NA	TRBJ2-6	TRBD1	TGTGCCAGCAGCTTGTTCGGACAGGGGGCGCTTGGGGCCAACGTCCTGACTTTC	CASSLFGQGALGANVLTF
TRBV10-3	many	TRBJ2-5	NA	TGTGCCATTGGACCTGGGGAGACCCAGTACTTC	CAIGPGETQYF
TRBV9	few	TRBJ2-1	NA	TGTGCCAGCAGCGTAGAGGGAGGCGCTGCCTTGAATGAGCAGTTCTTC	CASSVEGGAALNEQFF
TRBV9	many	TRBJ2-7	NA	TGTGCCAGCAGCGTCGCCAGCGGTCCCTACGAGCAGTACTTC	CASSVASGPYEQYF
TRBV20-1	NA	TRBJ1-2	NA	TGCAGTGCTAGCCTCCGGACGGGGGACTCTGGCTACACCTTC	CSASLRTGDSGYTF
TRBV28	many	TRBJ2-7	NA	TGTGCCAGCAGTACGACCCTCTACGAGCAGTACTTC	CASSTTLYEQYF
TRBV20-1	few	TRBJ2-4	TRBD2	TGCAGTGCTAGAGAATTGGGACTAGCGGGAGTCTCGGCCAAAAACATTCAGTACTTC	CSARELGLAGVSAKNIQYF
TRBV29-1	few	TRBJ2-1	TRBD2	TGCAGCACCTCGGGGACTAGCGGGAGCTCCTACAATGAGCGGTTCTTC	CSTSGTSGSSYNERFF
TRBV9	NA	TRBJ2-3	TRBD2	TGTGCCAGCGGCCCCTATGAGGGAGGGACAGATACGCAGTATTTT	CASGPYEGGTDTQYF
TRBV10-3	few	TRBJ1-4	TRBD1	TGTGCCGCCTCGGGACAGGCGAGTGAAAAACTGTTTTTT	CAASGQASEKLFF
TRBV14	NA	TRBJ2-3	NA	TGTGCCAGCAGCCAAGCAGGGACGGTGGGGGATACGCAGTATTTT	CASSQAGTVGDTQYF
TRBV29-1	once	TRBJ2-5	NA	TGCAGCGTTCAGGGGTCTACCTACGGGCAGGACTTC	CSVQGSTYGQDF
TRBV7-2	few	TRBJ2-1	NA	TGTGCCAGCAGCTCATGGGGGCTAGAGCAGTTCTTC	CASSSWGLEQFF
TRBV5-1	NA	TRBJ1-6	TRBD1	TGCGCCACCTCGACAGGGACGGGAGATTCACCCCTCCACTTT	CATSTGTGDSPLHF
TRBV5-1	few	TRBJ2-3	NA	TGTGCCAGCAGCTTTCAAGAGGGTGTTACGCAGTATTTT	CASSFQEGVTQYF
TRBV7-3	few	TRBJ1-2	TRBD1	TGTGCCAGCAGCTCCTTGGACAGGGATGGCTACACCTTC	CASSSLDRDGYTF
TRBV5-1	NA	TRBJ2-7	NA	TGCGCCAGCAGCTTGCTGAACAATGAGCAGTACTTC	CASSLLNNEQYF
TRBV6-6	NA	TRBJ2-1	NA	TGTGCCAGCAGTTACTCAGGTGGAGGGGTCAATGAGCAGTTCTTC	CASSYSGGGVNEQFF
TRBV20-1	few	TRBJ1-2	TRBD1	TGCAGTGCTAGTCAGTCCCCCCAGGGGGGAGGCTACACCTTC	CSASQSPQGGGYTF
TRBV18	few	TRBJ2-1	NA	TGTGCCAGCTCACGGCAGGGGGGGCTAGCGGATGAGCAGTTCTTC	CASSRQGGLADEQFF
TRBV20-1	many	TRBJ2-7	NA	TGCAGTGTCAGGAGTCTGTCTCTTGGGTACGAGCAGTACTTC	CSVRSLSLGYEQYF
TRBV10-3	NA	TRBJ2-3	TRBD2	TGTGCCATCAGCCTAGCGGGAGATACGCAGTATTTT	CAISLAGDTQYF
TRBV7-8	NA	TRBJ2-1	TRBD2	TGTGCCAGCAGCTTAAGGCGGGAGTGGGGAATGGGGCAGTTCTTC	CASSLRREWGMGQFF
TRBV5-5	many	TRBJ2-5	TRBD2	TGTGCCAGCAGCTCGATCGCGACTAGCGGGGCCGGGGAGACCCAGTACTTC	CASSSIATSGAGETQYF
TRBV12-3/TRBV12-4	few	TRBJ1-1	NA	TGTGCCAGCTGTAACAGGGACGGGGCCACTGAAGCTTTCTTT	CASCNRDGATEAFF
TRBV20-1	many	TRBJ2-1	NA	TGCAGTCCAGGGCAGGACAATGAGCAGTTCTTC	CSPGQDNEQFF
TRBV10-3	NA	TRBJ2-7	NA	TGTGCCATCAGTGAGTCCATACATGGGAGAGAGCAGTACTTC	CAISESIHGREQYF
TRBV20-1	few	TRBJ2-3	NA	TGCAGTGCTAGAGATAGGCAGACGCTCACAGATACGCAGTATTTT	CSARDRQTLTDTQYF
TRBV20-1	few	TRBJ2-5	TRBD2	TGCAGTGCCACAGATTTCTCCGCGGGGGAGCGGGAGACCCAGTACTTC	CSATDFSAGERETQYF
TRBV7-2	NA	TRBJ2-2	NA	NA	CASSLVAAGTGGRDTGEPFF
TRBV11-1	NA	TRBJ2-7	TRBD2	TGTGCCAGCAGCTTGGAGCGGGGGGGCCGGTACGAGCAGTACTTC	CASSLERGGRYEQYF
TRBV6-1	NA	TRBJ1-1	TRBD1	TGTGCCAGCAGGAGAGACAGGGTGGGCACTGAAGCTTTCTTT	CASRRDRVGTEAFF
TRBV5-1	few	TRBJ1-2	NA	TGCGCCAGCAAACCAGGGCCGAACTATGGCTACACCTTC	CASKPGPNYGYTF
TRBV5-1	NA	TRBJ1-2	NA	TGCGCCAGCAGCTTGGTTGCGTCGGACTATGGCTACACCTTC	CASSLVASDYGYTF
TRBV3-1	few	TRBJ2-1	NA	TGTGCCAGCAGCCAACGTCCAGCTTGGGGGTATAACAATGAGCAGTTCTTC	CASSQRPAWGYNNEQFF
TRBV20-1	NA	TRBJ2-3	TRBD1	TGCAGTGCTATTGGACAGGGCCGGAGTAGCACAGATACGCAGTATTTT	CSAIGQGRSSTDTQYF
TRBV7-9	NA	TRBJ1-1	NA	TGTGCCAGCAGCGTAGGCCCCAGGGAAACGGGAGCTTTCTTT	CASSVGPRETGAFF
TRBV9	few	TRBJ1-4	NA	TGTGCCAGCAGCGTGACGTCCCAAAATGAAAAACTGTTTTTT	CASSVTSQNEKLFF
TRBV24-1	NA	TRBJ2-1	NA	TGTGCCACCAGTGGTTCAGCGGTTTACAATGAGCAGTTCTTC	CATSGSAVYNEQFF
TRBV5-6	many	TRBJ2-7	TRBD1	TGTGCCAGCGGGGCCGGGACAGGGTTTCGGGAGCAGTACTTC	CASGAGTGFREQYF
TRBV2	few	TRBJ1-5	NA	TGTGCCAGCCAGACAGGCCGCAATCAGCCCCAGCATTTT	CASQTGRNQPQHF
TRBV5-1	few	TRBJ2-7	NA	TGCGCCAGCAGCTTTGGTGAGCTCCCCTCCTACGAGCAGTACTTC	CASSFGELPSYEQYF
TRBV7-3	NA	TRBJ2-1	NA	TGTGCCAGCAGCGGCCGTCAGGGCAATGAGCAGTTCTTC	CASSGRQGNEQFF
TRBV12-3/TRBV12-4	many	TRBJ1-2	TRBD1	TGTGCCAGCAGCCCTAGACAGGGGACCTTTGGATATGGCTACACCTTC	CASSPRQGTFGYGYTF
TRBV12-3/TRBV12-4	many	TRBJ2-5	NA	TGTGCCAGCACTTACGGGGCCGGAGAGACCCAGTACTTC	CASTYGAGETQYF
TRBV5-1	NA	TRBJ2-1	NA	TGCGCCAGCATGGATTGGGGCGCTTCGGATGAGCAGTTCTTC	CASMDWGASDEQFF
TRBV3-1	NA	TRBJ1-2	TRBD1	TGTGCCAGCAGCCTAACGGGACAGACGTCTGGCTACACCTTC	CASSLTGQTSGYTF
TRBV2	few	TRBJ1-2	NA	TGTGCCAGCAACAGACAGGACTATGGCTACACCTTC	CASNRQDYGYTF
TRBV10-3	NA	TRBJ1-1	NA	TGTGCCATCAGTGAGTCTACGGACACTGGAGCTTTCTTT	CAISESTDTGAFF
TRBV29-1	many	TRBJ2-1	TRBD2	TGCAGCGTCGGGAAAAGGACTAGCGGGGGTGGGGAGCAGTTCTTC	CSVGKRTSGGGEQFF
TRBV12-3/TRBV12-4	once	TRBJ2-1	TRBD2	TGTGCCAGCGGAGGGGAGGGAAGAGAGCAGTTCTTC	CASGGEGREQFF
TRBV12-3/TRBV12-4	few	TRBJ2-7	TRBD1	TGTGCCAGCACGGCAGGGGGTGGTTACGAGCAGTACTTC	CASTAGGGYEQYF
TRBV12-3/TRBV12-4	NA	TRBJ2-3	TRBD1	TGTGCCAGCAGAGGGGACAGGAAGATCGGAGATACGCAGTATTTT	CASRGDRKIGDTQYF
TRBV7-2	few	TRBJ2-7	NA	TGTGCCAGCAGCAACCCTTACGAGGAGCAGTACTTC	CASSNPYEEQYF
TRBV12-3/TRBV12-4	NA	TRBJ2-3	TRBD1	TGTGCCAGCAGGCTCCGGGACAGGGAAAAAAACCCTAATGAAGAACTGTATTTT	CASRLRDREKNPNEELYF
TRBV6-6	NA	TRBJ1-1	TRBD1	TGTGCCAGCAAGGGGGCAGGTGGGAACACTGAAGCTTTCTTT	CASKGAGGNTEAFF
TRBV11-2	many	TRBJ2-7	TRBD1	TGTGCCAGCAGCTCCGACAGGGCCGAGCAGTACTTC	CASSSDRAEQYF
TRBV3-1	many	TRBJ2-7	NA	TGTGCCAGCAGCCAAGGGTCGGGATTCACCTACGAGCAGTACTTC	CASSQGSGFTYEQYF